This TCR beta chain is from a study of human T cells and chemical hapten exposure. Background on the study: Small discrepancies in pooled library volume mainly accounted for the varying TCR yields per sample.

Under the authors' procedure: Per sample, the median was roughly 96,000 TCRs, with values from around 25,000 to 690,000. TCRdb independently ran MiXCR on the 5' RACE reads; one entry per CDR3 protein. TCRdb's processing, not the authors', yielded these V and J calls. The sample lists more than 75,000 distinct CDR3 sequences; 15% to 20% were seen once. It was unfractionated whole blood from which total RNA was extracted. Germline V gene data show CDR1 as LGHDT and CDR2 as YNNKEL (reference sequence). The CDR3 extends over 17 amino acids. Between the trimmed V and J ends, which lost 0 bases and 2 bases, there was a span of 16 bases. This clonotype was detected ten times or more. Its target is unknown. Regarding the study as a whole: TCRs whose frequency exceeded 1 in 1000 remained the same following DPC sensitization.

This TCR was sampled from a female donor in good health. This chain connects TRBV3-1 to TRBJ1-1, with D possibly being TRBD1 (6 bases). CDR3 sequence: CASSQDRAGTPNTEAFF. CDR3 coding DNA: TGTGCCAGCAGCCAAGATAGGGCCGGGACACCCAACACTGAAGCTTTCTTT.